A selection of T cell receptor beta chains follows, all from one sample in a study of tumor and adjacent non-tumor tissue in lung cancer. TCRdb re-analysed the multiplex PCR reads in MiXCR, keeping a single row per CDR3 protein. The sample consists of around 210,000 distinct CDR3 sequences, 60% to 75% of them appearing once. Specimen: lung tumor tissue. The receptors derive from a man between 60 and 75 years old with non-small cell lung cancer. Both conserved end residues are part of each CDR3. The D gene is left open where the match is weak. Clone size, where shown, is once, few, many, or a class for clones that have expanded.

NA	TRBV4-1	TRBJ2-2	NA	TGCGCCAGCAGCAAGATACAAACCGGGGAGCTGTCTTTT	CASSKIQTGELSF
few	TRBV7-9	TRBJ1-1	NA	TGTGCCAGCACCCCGGAAGCTTTCTTT	CASTPEAFF
NA	TRBV28	TRBJ2-1	TRBD2	TGTGCCAGCAGTCCACCCGGGACTAGTGGGTACAATGAGCAGTTCTTC	CASSPPGTSGYNEQFF
once	TRBV11-1	TRBJ1-1	NA	TGTGTCAGCAGCCCCGAATTGTGGATTGGCACTGAAGCTTTCTTT	CVSSPELWIGTEAFF
NA	TRBV12-3/TRBV12-4	TRBJ2-3	NA	TGTGCCAGCAGTTTGAGGCAGCGGGCTAATACGCAGTATTTT	CASSLRQRANTQYF
once	TRBV4-2	TRBJ1-5	TRBD1	TGTGCCAGCAGCCAAGATCTGGACAGGAGTCAGCCCCAGCATTTT	CASSQDLDRSQPQHF
many	TRBV11-3	TRBJ2-3	TRBD1	TGTGCCAGCAGTCGCGGACTCTCACAGGGGGCAGATACGCAGTATTTT	CASSRGLSQGADTQYF
many	TRBV11-3	TRBJ2-2	NA	TGTGCCAGCAGCTTAGTGACCGGTACCGGGGAGCTGTTTTTT	CASSLVTGTGELFF
few	TRBV11-2	TRBJ2-7	NA	TGTGCCAGCAACCAGAGTCCAGGCTACGAGCAGTACTTC	CASNQSPGYEQYF
NA	TRBV5-6	TRBJ2-1	TRBD2	TGTTCCAGCAGCCCCTCTATGGGACTAGCGGGGCTAGGCTCCTACAATGAGCAGTTCTTC	CSSSPSMGLAGLGSYNEQFF
NA	TRBV4-2	TRBJ2-7	TRBD2	TGTGCCAGCAGCCGAGAACTAGCGGGGACCTATGAGCAGTACTTC	CASSRELAGTYEQYF
NA	TRBV7-9	TRBJ1-2	TRBD1	TGTGCCAGCAGCCCCGGACAGGGGGCCCTACCGTTCGGGCACACCTTC	CASSPGQGALPFGHTF
NA	TRBV28	TRBJ2-1	NA	TGTGCCAGCAGCCAGGGGGGACAGAGTCGGAATGAGCAGTTCTTC	CASSQGGQSRNEQFF
NA	TRBV11-3	TRBJ2-5	TRBD1	TGTGCCAGCAACATACTCAGGGGGCGTCGAAAGACCCAGTACTTC	CASNILRGRRKTQYF
NA	TRBV11-1	TRBJ1-1	NA	TGTACCAGCAGCTCCGAGGGGATGTGGTCTGAAGCTTTCTTT	CTSSSEGMWSEAFF
NA	TRBV20-1	TRBJ2-2	NA	TGCAGTGCTAGAGAGGGGATGGGTGGGTACACCCGGGAACTGTTTTTT	CSAREGMGGYTRELFF
NA	TRBV6-1	TRBJ1-5	TRBD1	TGTGCCATCAGTGACGTCAGGGGACAGCAAGATCAGCCCCAGCATTTT	CAISDVRGQQDQPQHF
once	TRBV11-1	TRBJ2-5	NA	TGTGCCAGTAGCTTATATAGCGAGGGGCGTTCCCAGTACTTC	CASSLYSEGRSQYF
many	TRBV12-3/TRBV12-4	TRBJ2-2	NA	TGTGCCAGCAGGGACCCGCGGGGGCGAACCGGGGAGCTGTTTTTT	CASRDPRGRTGELFF
NA	TRBV4-1	TRBJ2-7	NA	TGCGCCAGTAGCCCGCCCCCGGGGTCTACTCACGAGCAGTACTTC	CASSPPPGSTHEQYF
NA	TRBV11-2	TRBJ2-1	NA	TGTGCCAGGAGCTTACAACGGCGTTCCTCCTACAATGAGCAGTTCTTC	CARSLQRRSSYNEQFF
many	TRBV11-2	TRBJ2-2	NA	TGTGCCAGCAGCTTAGAATCTGGCACCGGGGAGCTGTTTTTT	CASSLESGTGELFF
few	TRBV6-6	TRBJ1-4	NA	TGTACCAGCAGTTACTCCGACAGTGCGGAAAAACTGTTTTTT	CTSSYSDSAEKLFF
many	TRBV20-1	TRBJ2-7	TRBD1	TGCAGTGCTAGGCAGGTAACAGGGGGCGGCGTCTACGAGCAGTACTTC	CSARQVTGGGVYEQYF
NA	TRBV6-2/TRBV6-3	TRBJ1-3	NA	TGTGCCAGCAGCCCCCCCACGCGCTCTGGAAACACCATATATTTT	CASSPPTRSGNTIYF
NA	TRBV10-2	TRBJ1-5	TRBD1	TGCGCCAGCAGGGCCCGACAGGGGGCTGATCACCCCCAGCATTTT	CASRARQGADHPQHF
NA	TRBV6-5	TRBJ1-5	NA	TGTGCCAGCAGTTTGGGGGGAAGGAGCAATCGGCCCCAGCATTTT	CASSLGGRSNRPQHF
NA	TRBV6-1	TRBJ1-1	NA	TGTGCCAGCGGCGGACCGAGGACTGAAGCTTTCTTT	CASGGPRTEAFF
NA	TRBV29-1	TRBJ1-2	NA	TGCAGCGTTGTTATATCTAACTATGGCTACACCTTC	CSVVISNYGYTF
few	TRBV12-3/TRBV12-4	TRBJ1-1	NA	TGTGCCAGCAGACATGGGGAGAGGGATGATTTCTTT	CASRHGERDDFF
NA	TRBV6-5	TRBJ2-2	TRBD2	TGTGCCGGCAGTTACTCTAGCGGGGGATCTTATGCCGGGGAGCTGTTTTTT	CAGSYSSGGSYAGELFF
NA	TRBV20-1	TRBJ2-1	TRBD2	TGCAGTGCTAGATACCTAGCGGGCTCCTACAATGAGGAGTTCTTC	CSARYLAGSYNEEFF
NA	TRBV20-1	TRBJ1-5	NA	TGCAATGCTAGTCCTGGGGGCGTTGGCAATCAGCCCCAGCATTTT	CNASPGGVGNQPQHF
few	TRBV20-1	TRBJ2-5	NA	TGCAGTCTGATAGGACCCGCCCAAGAGACCCAGTACTTC	CSLIGPAQETQYF
NA	TRBV11-1	TRBJ2-4	NA	TGTGCCAGCAGCCAGAGAAGGGGGGACATTGAGTACTTC	CASSQRRGDIEYF
NA	TRBV20-1	TRBJ1-1	TRBD1	TGCAGTGTTAACAGGGGGTTGAACACTGAAGCTTTCTTT	CSVNRGLNTEAFF
once	TRBV6-5	TRBJ2-7	TRBD2	TGTGCCATCACTCCACTAGCGGGGGGCTCCTACGAGCAGTACTTC	CAITPLAGGSYEQYF
few	TRBV20-1	TRBJ2-5	NA	TGCACGGGGCAGCACCAAGAGACCCAGTACTTC	CTGQHQETQYF
many	TRBV12-3/TRBV12-4	TRBJ2-2	NA	TGTGCCAGCAGTATCAGGGAGAACACCGGGGAGCTGTTTTTT	CASSIRENTGELFF
few	TRBV6-5	TRBJ1-4	TRBD1	TGTGCCAGCAGTGGACAGGGGTCTAATGAAAAACTGTCTTTT	CASSGQGSNEKLSF
once	TRBV5-1	TRBJ1-1	NA	TGCGCCAGCAGCCGGACCCACCCGAACACTGAAGCTTCCTTT	CASSRTHPNTEASF
NA	TRBV11-2	TRBJ2-5	TRBD2	TGTGTCAGCAGCCTCCAACGGGGGGGGAGGCAAGAGACCCAGTACTTC	CVSSLQRGGRQETQYF
NA	TRBV2	TRBJ2-7	NA	TGTGCCAGCAGTGCCGACGGGGGCGCGAGACCCCACGAGCAGTACTTC	CASSADGGARPHEQYF
NA	TRBV4-2	TRBJ1-2	NA	TGTGCCAGTGGCCCCCATGCGGGGACGGAGGGGGATGGCTACACCTTC	CASGPHAGTEGDGYTF
NA	TRBV5-4	TRBJ2-7	NA	TGTGCCAGCAACTTGAACGGAGGACCCTACGAGCAGTACTTC	CASNLNGGPYEQYF
NA	TRBV7-2	TRBJ2-3	NA	TGTGCCAGCAGCTCAGAGGTGACGCAGTATTTT	CASSSEVTQYF
NA	TRBV20-1	TRBJ1-2	NA	TGCAGTGCTATAGCCCCGCGACAGCGACTCTATGGCTACACCTTC	CSAIAPRQRLYGYTF
NA	TRBV11-3	TRBJ2-1	TRBD2	TGTGCCAGCAGACTCAGGCTAGCGGGGGTCTACAATGAGCAGTTCTTC	CASRLRLAGVYNEQFF
few	TRBV12-3/TRBV12-4	TRBJ2-3	TRBD2	TGTGCCAGCAGTTTACGACTAGCGGGGGTTAGCACAGATACGCAGTATTTT	CASSLRLAGVSTDTQYF
many	TRBV6-5	TRBJ1-1	TRBD1	TGTGCCAGCAGTTACTCGGCAGGGGGCGCGAACACTGAAGCTTTCTTT	CASSYSAGGANTEAFF
NA	TRBV6-5	TRBJ2-2	NA	TGTGCCAGCGGTTTCGACAGCGCGAACACCGGGGAGCTGTTTTTT	CASGFDSANTGELFF
NA	TRBV20-1	TRBJ1-4	NA	TGCAGTGCTAGAGATAGGGCCCCCCGGGCTCCTCTTAATGAAAAACTGTTTTTT	CSARDRAPRAPLNEKLFF
many	TRBV29-1	TRBJ2-3	NA	TGCAGCGTTTCCTATGGGGTCGGAACCACAGATACGCAGTATTTT	CSVSYGVGTTDTQYF
NA	TRBV20-1	TRBJ2-7	TRBD2	TGCAGTGCTAGAGCCAGGACTAGCGGGAGGGCCGGGACCTACGAGCAGTACTTC	CSARARTSGRAGTYEQYF
NA	TRBV20-1	TRBJ2-7	NA	TGCAGTGCTGGGCAAGGGAGAGCCTCCTACGAGCAGTACTTC	CSAGQGRASYEQYF
NA	TRBV5-1	TRBJ2-6	NA	TGCGCCAGCAGCGAAGGACTATCTGGGGCCAACGTCCTGACTTTC	CASSEGLSGANVLTF
NA	TRBV20-1	TRBJ2-7	NA	TGCAGTGCTAGACGTGCGACTACCCTCGAACAGTACTTC	CSARRATTLEQYF
NA	TRBV20-1	TRBJ2-7	TRBD2	TGCAGTGTTAGGGGGACTAGCGGGAGCTCCTACGAGCAGTATTTC	CSVRGTSGSSYEQYF
many	TRBV20-1	TRBJ1-6	TRBD1	TGCAGTGCTAGAGAGCAGGGGGCTTCACCCCTCCACTTT	CSAREQGASPLHF
NA	TRBV11-2	TRBJ2-2	NA	TGTGCCAGCAACTCAGGGGGGCGGGCCACCGGGGAGCTGTTTTTT	CASNSGGRATGELFF